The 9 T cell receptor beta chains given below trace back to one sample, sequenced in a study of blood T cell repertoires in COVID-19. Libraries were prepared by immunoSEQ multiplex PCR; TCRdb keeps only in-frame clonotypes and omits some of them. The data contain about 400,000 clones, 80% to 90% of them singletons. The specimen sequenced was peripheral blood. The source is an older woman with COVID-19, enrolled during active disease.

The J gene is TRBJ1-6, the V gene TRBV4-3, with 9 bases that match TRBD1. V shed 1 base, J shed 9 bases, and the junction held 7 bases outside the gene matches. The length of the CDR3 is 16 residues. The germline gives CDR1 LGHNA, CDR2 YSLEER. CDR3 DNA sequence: TGCGCCAGCAGCCAAGTCATACAGGGGGCGCGTTCACCCCTCCACTTT. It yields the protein CASSQVIQGARSPLHF.

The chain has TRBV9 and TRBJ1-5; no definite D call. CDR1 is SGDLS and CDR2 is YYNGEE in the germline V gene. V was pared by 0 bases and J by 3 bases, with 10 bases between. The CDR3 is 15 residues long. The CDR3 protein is CASSVDLGPNQPQHF. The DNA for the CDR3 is TGTGCCAGCAGCGTAGATTTGGGCCCCAATCAGCCCCAGCATTTT.

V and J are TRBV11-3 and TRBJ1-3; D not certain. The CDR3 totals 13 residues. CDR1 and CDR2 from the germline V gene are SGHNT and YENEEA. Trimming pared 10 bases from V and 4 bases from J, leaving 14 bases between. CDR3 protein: CATHRSGGNTIYF. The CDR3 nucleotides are TGTGCCACCCACCGGTCCGGGGGAAACACCATATATTTT.

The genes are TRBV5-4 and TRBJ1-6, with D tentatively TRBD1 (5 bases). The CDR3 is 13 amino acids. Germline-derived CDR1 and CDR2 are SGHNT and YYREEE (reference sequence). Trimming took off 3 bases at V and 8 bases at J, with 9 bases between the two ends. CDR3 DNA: TGTGCCAGCAGCTCGGACACAGATTCACCCCTCCACTTT. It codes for CASSSDTDSPLHF.

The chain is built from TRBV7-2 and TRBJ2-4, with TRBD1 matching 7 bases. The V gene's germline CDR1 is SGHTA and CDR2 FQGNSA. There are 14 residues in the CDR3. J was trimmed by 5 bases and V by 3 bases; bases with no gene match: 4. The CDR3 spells CASSLGTEENIQYF. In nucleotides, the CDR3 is TGTGCCAGCAGCTTGGGGACAGAAGAAAACATTCAGTACTTC. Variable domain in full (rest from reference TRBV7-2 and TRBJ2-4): GAGVSQSPSNKVTEKGKDVELRCDPISGHTALYWYRQSLGQGLEFLIYFQGNSAPDKSGLPSDRFSAERTGGSVSTLTIQRTQQEDSAVYLCASSLGTEENIQYFGAGTRLSVL.

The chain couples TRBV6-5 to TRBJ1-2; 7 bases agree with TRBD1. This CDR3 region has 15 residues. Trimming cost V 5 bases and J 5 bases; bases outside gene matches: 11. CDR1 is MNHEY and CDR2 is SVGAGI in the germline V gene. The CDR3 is CASSHPDRVGYGYTF. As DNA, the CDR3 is TGTGCCAGCAGTCACCCCGACAGGGTAGGATATGGCTACACCTTC.

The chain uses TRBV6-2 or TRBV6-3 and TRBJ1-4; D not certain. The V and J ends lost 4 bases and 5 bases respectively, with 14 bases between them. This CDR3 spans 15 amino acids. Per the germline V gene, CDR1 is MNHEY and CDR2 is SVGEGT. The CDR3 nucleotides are TGTGCCAGCAGTTCCGGGGAACTGGGGAATGAAAAACTGTTTTTT. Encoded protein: CASSSGELGNEKLFF.

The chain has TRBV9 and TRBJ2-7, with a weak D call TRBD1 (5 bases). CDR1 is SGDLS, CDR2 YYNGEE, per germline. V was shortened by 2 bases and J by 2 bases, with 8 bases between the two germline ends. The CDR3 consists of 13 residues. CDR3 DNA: TGTGCCAGCAGCGTTGAGGACACCTACGAGCAGTACTTC. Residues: CASSVEDTYEQYF.

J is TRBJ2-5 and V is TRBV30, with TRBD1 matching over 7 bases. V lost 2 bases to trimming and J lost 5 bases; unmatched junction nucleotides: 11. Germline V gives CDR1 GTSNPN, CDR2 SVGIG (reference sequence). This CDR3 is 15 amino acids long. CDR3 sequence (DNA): TGTGCCTGGAGTCCGTACAGGGGAACGGCGGAGACCCAGTACTTC. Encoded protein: CAWSPYRGTAETQYF.